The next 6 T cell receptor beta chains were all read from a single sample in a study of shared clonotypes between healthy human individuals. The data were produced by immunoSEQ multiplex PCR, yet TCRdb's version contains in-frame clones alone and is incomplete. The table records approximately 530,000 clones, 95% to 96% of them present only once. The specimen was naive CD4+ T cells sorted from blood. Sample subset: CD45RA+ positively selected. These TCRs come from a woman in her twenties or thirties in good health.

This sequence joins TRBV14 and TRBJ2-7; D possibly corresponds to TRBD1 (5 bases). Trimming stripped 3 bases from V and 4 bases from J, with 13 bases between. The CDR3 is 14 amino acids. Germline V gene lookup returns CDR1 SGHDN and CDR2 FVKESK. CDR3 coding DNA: TGTGCCAGCAGCCACCAGGGCAGATGGTACGAGCAGTACTTC. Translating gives CASSHQGRWYEQYF. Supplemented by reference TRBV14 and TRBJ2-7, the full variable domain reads EAGVTQFPSHSVIEKGQTVTLRCDPISGHDNLYWYRRVMGKEIKFLLHFVKESKQDESGMPNNRFLAERTGGTYSTLKVQPAELEDSGVYFCASSHQGRWYEQYFGPGTRLTVT.

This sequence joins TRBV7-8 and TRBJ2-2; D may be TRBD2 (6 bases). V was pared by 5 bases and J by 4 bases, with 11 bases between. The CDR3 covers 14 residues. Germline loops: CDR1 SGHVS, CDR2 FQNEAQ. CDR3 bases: TGTGCCAGCAGCCCCCGGGAGTTCACCGGGGAGCTGTTTTTT. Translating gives CASSPREFTGELFF.

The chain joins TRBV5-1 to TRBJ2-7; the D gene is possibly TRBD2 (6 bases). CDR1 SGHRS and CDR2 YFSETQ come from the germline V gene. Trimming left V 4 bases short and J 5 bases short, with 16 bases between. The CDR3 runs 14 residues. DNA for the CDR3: TGCGCCAGCAGCACCGGAGTAGCGGAGCACGAGCAGTACTTC. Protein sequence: CASSTGVAEHEQYF.

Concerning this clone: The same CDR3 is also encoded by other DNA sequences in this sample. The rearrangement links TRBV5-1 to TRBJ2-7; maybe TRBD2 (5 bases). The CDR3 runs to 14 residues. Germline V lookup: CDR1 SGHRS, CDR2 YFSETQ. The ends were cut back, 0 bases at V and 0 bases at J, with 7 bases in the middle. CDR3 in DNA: TGCGCCAGCAGCTTGGGTACTAGCTCCTACGAGCAGTACTTC. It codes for CASSLGTSSYEQYF.

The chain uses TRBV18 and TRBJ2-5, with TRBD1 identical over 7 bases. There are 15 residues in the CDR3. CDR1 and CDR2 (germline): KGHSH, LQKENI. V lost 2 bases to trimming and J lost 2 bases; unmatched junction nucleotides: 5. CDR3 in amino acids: CASSPLQGSQETQYF. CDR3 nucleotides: TGTGCCAGCTCACCATTACAGGGGAGTCAAGAGACCCAGTACTTC. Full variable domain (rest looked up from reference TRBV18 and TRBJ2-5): NAGVMQNPRHLVRRRGQEARLRCSPMKGHSHVYWYRQLPEEGLKFMVYLQKENIIDESGMPKERFSAEFPKEGPSILRIQQVVRGDSAAYFCASSPLQGSQETQYFGPGTRLLVL.

The CDR3 reads CASSQPPLRASGRLLGSEQYF. CDR3 sequence (DNA): TGCGCCAGCAGCCAACCCCCCCTCCGGGCTAGCGGGAGGCTTCTTGGATCCGAGCAGTACTTC. The chain is built from TRBV4-1 and TRBJ2-7; 11 bases map to TRBD2. There are 21 residues in the CDR3. With V trimmed by 2 bases and J by 6 bases, 24 bases remained unmatched. CDR1 and CDR2 (germline): MGHRA, YSYEKL.